A single sample gave rise to the 22 T cell receptor beta chains below, sequenced in a study of cytomegalovirus exposure and HLA in healthy donors. The PCR contained 60 Vbeta and 13 Jbeta primers. The repertoire was sequenced with immunoSEQ multiplex PCR; TCRdb's copy has only in-frame clones and lacks some. The sample has more than 90,000 clones; roughly 80% are singletons. Sequencing input: PBMCs. These TCRs come from a man in his forties or fifties in good health and CMV-seropositive.

The rearrangement links TRBV7-9 to TRBJ2-3, with 10 nucleotides matching TRBD2. CDR1 and CDR2 from the germline V gene are SEHNR and FQNEAQ (reference sequence). Trimming took 7 bases from V and 2 from J; bases not matched to a gene: 15. The CDR3 runs 18 residues. CDR3 nucleotides: TGTGCCAGCACCCTTACTAGCGGGATCAAAGCCGTCACAGATACGCAGTATTTT. Amino acid sequence: CASTLTSGIKAVTDTQYF.

This chain joins TRBV4-3 and TRBJ2-7; 8 nucleotides line up with TRBD2. The CDR3 contains 15 residues. With V trimmed by 4 bases and J by 3 bases, 8 bases remained unmatched. Germline-derived CDR1 and CDR2 are LGHNA and YSLEER. CDR3 DNA sequence: TGCGCCAGCAGCCTAGGAGCGGGAGAGGGCTACGAGCAGTACTTC. This encodes CASSLGAGEGYEQYF.

The CDR3: CASSQEWTSGSRGNEQFF. The CDR3 DNA sequence: TGCGCCAGCAGCCAAGAGTGGACTAGCGGGAGCCGAGGGAACGAGCAGTTCTTC. The rearrangement uses TRBV4-3 and TRBJ2-1; 13 bases fit TRBD2. V shed 0 bases, J shed 10 bases, and the junction held 12 bases outside the gene matches. The CDR3 has 18 amino acids. CDR1 and CDR2 (germline): LGHNA, YSLEER.

The table lists this clone with a few counts. This rearrangement joins TRBV6-4 to TRBJ2-1, with D possibly being TRBD2 (6 bases). The CDR3 runs to 14 residues. Germline V gene sequence: CDR1 MRHNA, CDR2 SNTAGT. Between the trimmed V and J ends, which lost 2 bases and 5 bases, there was a span of 10 bases. CDR3 nucleotides: TGTGCCAGCAGTGACGGTAGCGGAAACAATGAGCAGTTCTTC. Translated, it gives CASSDGSGNNEQFF.

The genes are TRBV6-1 and TRBJ2-1; TRBD2 is a possible D gene (6 bases). The germline V gene has CDR1 MNHNS and CDR2 SASEGT. The CDR3 contains 14 residues. With 6 bases removed from V and 5 bases from J, the gap between germline ends came to 14 bases. The CDR3 region is CASRIILADNEQFF. CDR3 bases: TGTGCCAGCAGAATTATACTAGCCGACAATGAGCAGTTCTTC.

The rearrangement uses TRBV6-5 and TRBJ1-2; no clear D gene. Germline-derived CDR1 and CDR2 are MNHEY and SVGAGI. CDR3 size: 13 residues. The V end was cut by 5 bases, the J end by 7 bases, with 14 bases between. The CDR3 loop is CASSPTGWVGYTF. The CDR3 DNA reads TGTGCCAGCAGTCCCACGGGTTGGGTTGGCTACACCTTC.

The chain links TRBV10-3 to TRBJ1-5; possibly TRBD1 for D (6 bases). The V gene's germline CDR1 is ENHRY and CDR2 SYGVKD. CDR3 length: 18 residues. V dropped 5 bases and J dropped 3 bases, with 23 bases sitting between them. CDR3 protein: CAISTSEGGGSNNQPQHF. CDR3 sequence (DNA): TGTGCCATCAGTACCTCGGAGGGGGGGGGTAGTAACAATCAGCCCCAGCATTTT.

The CDR3 loop reads CASSLSGAGEDNSPLHF. The CDR3 coding sequence is TGTGCCAGCAGTTTATCCGGGGCAGGGGAAGATAATTCACCCCTCCACTTT. V is TRBV27 and J is TRBJ1-6; TRBD1 is a possible D gene (6 bases). V dropped 0 bases and J dropped 5 bases, with 14 bases sitting between them. Germline lookup yields CDR1 MNHEY and CDR2 SMNVEV (reference sequence). The CDR3 covers 17 residues.

The chain recombines TRBV19 with TRBJ2-7, with 9 bases identical to TRBD1. J was trimmed by 2 bases and V by 5 bases; bases with no gene match: 7. Germline assignment: CDR1 LNHDA and CDR2 SQIVND (reference sequence). This CDR3 comprises 15 residues. The CDR3 here is CASSPRTGEPYEQYF. CDR3 nucleotides: TGTGCCAGTAGTCCGAGGACAGGGGAGCCCTACGAGCAGTACTTC.

V gene TRBV9 combines with J gene TRBJ2-7; D is unclear. TRBJ2-1 explains the end of the DNA better; the J call may be wrong. This CDR3 region has 15 residues. CDR1 SGDLS and CDR2 YYNGEE come from the germline V gene. CDR3 amino acids: CASSVVDFGDNEQFF. The DNA of the CDR3 is TGTGCCAGCAGCGTAGTAGACTTTGGGGACAATGAGCAGTTCTTC.

V usage is TRBV7-9 and J usage is TRBJ1-2; maybe TRBD1 (6 bases). Trimming shortened V by 5 bases and J by 5 bases, and 12 bases separated the two germline ends. Germline CDR1 reads SEHNR; CDR2 reads FQNEAQ (reference sequence). This CDR3 has 13 amino acids. Written as DNA, the CDR3 is TGTGCCAGCAGCCCGGACAGCTTATATGGCTACACCTTC. It yields the protein CASSPDSLYGYTF.

Only one count was recorded for this clone. The gene calls are TRBV14 and TRBJ1-6; 8 bases agree with TRBD1. Germline V gene data show CDR1 as SGHDN and CDR2 as FVKESK. This CDR3 is 13 amino acids long. After removal of 5 bases from V and 13 bases from J, the junction contained 7 bases not matched to a gene. CDR3 amino acids: CASSNRQGRPLHF. The CDR3 bases are TGTGCCAGCAGCAACCGACAGGGGCGGCCCCTCCACTTT.

The rearrangement joins TRBV5-1 to TRBJ1-2; D is undetermined. The CDR3 consists of 14 residues. V was clipped by 4 bases and J by 3 bases, with 13 bases between them. Germline V gives CDR1 SGHRS, CDR2 YFSETQ. CDR3 sequence (DNA): TGCGCCAGCAGCCGCAGCGACGGTGACTATGGCTACACCTTC. Residues: CASSRSDGDYGYTF.

The chain joins TRBV28 to TRBJ2-3; 14 bases line up with TRBD2. Germline V gene lookup returns CDR1 MDHEN and CDR2 SYDVKM. V dropped 6 bases and J dropped 6; count of bases not matched to a gene: 8. This CDR3 comprises 16 residues. The CDR3 DNA follows: TGTGCCAGCAGGCGGGGACTAGCGGGAGTATTGGATACGCAGTATTTT. Translation gives CASRRGLAGVLDTQYF.

This clone showed up just a few times. The chain uses TRBV5-1 and TRBJ2-3, with TRBD1 matching 8 bases. CDR1 and CDR2 from the germline V gene are SGHRS and YFSETQ. After removal of 3 bases from V and 1 base from J, the junction contained 4 bases not matched to a gene. CDR3 length: 15 amino acids. The CDR3 DNA sequence: TGCGCCAGCAGCTGGGGACAGGAGCGCACAGATACGCAGTATTTT. It translates to CASSWGQERTDTQYF.

DNA of the CDR3: TGTGCCAGTAGCGCGTTGGGCCAGAACACTGAAGCTTTCTTT. This codes for CASSALGQNTEAFF. The genes are TRBV19 and TRBJ1-1, with D unclear. The CDR3 is 14 amino acids. The V gene's germline CDR1 is LNHDA and CDR2 SQIVND (reference sequence). Trimming took 6 bases from V and 1 from J, leaving 12 bases between them.

This clone was found a few times. J is TRBJ2-3 and V is TRBV6-5; TRBD1 is a possible D gene (6 bases). V was pared by 5 bases and J by 5 bases, with 11 bases between. The CDR3 totals 13 residues. Germline V lookup: CDR1 MNHEY, CDR2 SVGAGI. The CDR3 spells CASSRTDRDTQYF. CDR3 in DNA: TGTGCCAGCAGTCGCACGGACAGAGATACGCAGTATTTT.

Worth noting for this clone: An end of the junction differs from the germline gene, which may be a read error. The chain couples TRBV7-7 to TRBJ1-4; weak D call: TRBD1 (5 bases). Germline V gene data show CDR1 as SSHAT and CDR2 as FNYEAQ (reference sequence). CDR3 size: 13 residues. This CDR3 is CASSLRGNEKLFF. CDR3 bases: TGTGCTAGCAGCTTAAGGGGTAATGAAAAACTGTTTTTT.

The chain recombines TRBV19 with TRBJ2-5, with 7 positions matching TRBD2. The J call is in doubt because the DNA end fits TRBJ2-7 better. CDR3 size: 13 residues. CDR1 and CDR2 (germline): LNHDA, SQIVND (reference sequence). CDR3 coding DNA: TGTGCCAGTGATTCCGGGGGGACCTACGAGCAGTACTTC. Amino acids: CASDSGGTYEQYF.

The chain recombines TRBV7-9 with TRBJ1-4; TRBD1 agrees at 11 bases. Germline CDR1 and CDR2: SEHNR and FQNEAQ (reference sequence). The CDR3 totals 14 residues. CDR3 protein: CGGTGGASNEKLFF. The CDR3 coding sequence is TGTGGGGGGACAGGGGGAGCCTCTAATGAAAAACTGTTTTTT. Combining the CDR3 with reference TRBV7-9 and TRBJ1-4 gives the whole variable domain DTGVSQNPRHKITKRGQNVTFRCDPISEHNRLYWYRQTLGQGPEFLTYFQNEAQLEKSRLLSDRFSAERPKGSFSTLEIQRTEQGDSAMYLCGGTGGASNEKLFFGSGTQLSVL.

The rearrangement joins TRBV18 to TRBJ2-4; 9 positions match TRBD2. The CDR3 spans 15 residues. V was pared by 5 bases and J by 2 bases, with 4 bases of the junction left unmatched. Germline V gene sequence: CDR1 KGHSH, CDR2 LQKENI. In nucleotides, the CDR3 is TGTGCCAGCTCAGCGGGACTAGCTACCAAAAACATTCAGTACTTC. The encoded protein is CASSAGLATKNIQYF.

This chain joins TRBV13 and TRBJ2-7; TRBD2 aligns across 14 bases. This CDR3 has 17 amino acids. The trim removed 4 bases at V and 4 bases at J, leaving 9 bases unmatched. Germline CDR1 and CDR2: PRHDT and FYEKMQ (reference sequence). The CDR3: CASSSQRLAGGNYEQYF. The CDR3 DNA sequence: TGTGCCAGCAGCTCCCAACGACTAGCGGGAGGGAATTACGAGCAGTACTTC.